This T cell receptor beta chain was recovered during a study of T cell responses to AZD1222 COVID-19 vaccine. Sequencing was performed with immunoSEQ multiplex PCR; in TCRdb, only in-frame clones are kept and a portion is missing. This table holds around 130,000 clones, 90% to 95% found once. As regards this clone: The antigen remains unidentified.

Study-wide results and limits: Mostly white British, mostly female donors; authors suggested clonal diversity may be underestimated. Spike was spanned by vaccine-associated CD4 TCRs, with dominance at 160-218 and 743-854.

The V gene lost 6 bases and the J gene lost 3 bases, with 11 bases spanning the gap. The CDR3 spans 13 residues. Sequencing used peripheral blood, obtained on day 0 of AZD1222 vaccination. The chain is built from TRBV12-3 or TRBV12-4 and TRBJ1-1; D not resolved. The receptor's source is an adult in good health. The CDR3 DNA sequence: TGTGCCAGCAGCGATGAAGCCTACACTGAAGCTTTCTTT. Amino acid sequence: CASSDEAYTEAFF.